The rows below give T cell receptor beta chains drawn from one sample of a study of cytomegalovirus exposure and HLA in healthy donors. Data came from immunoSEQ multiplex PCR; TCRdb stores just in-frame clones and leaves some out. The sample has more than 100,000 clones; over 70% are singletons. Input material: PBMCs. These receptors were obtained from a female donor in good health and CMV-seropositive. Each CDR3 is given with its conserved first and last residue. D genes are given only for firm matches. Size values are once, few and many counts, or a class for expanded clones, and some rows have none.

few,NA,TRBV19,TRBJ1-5,CASSVQKYSNQPQHF,TGTGCCAGTAGTGTGCAGAAGTATAGCAATCAGCCCCAGCATTTT
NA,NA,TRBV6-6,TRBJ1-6,CASSLDSPKRSPLHF,TGTGCCAGCAGTTTGGACAGCCCTAAGCGGTCACCCCTCCACTTT
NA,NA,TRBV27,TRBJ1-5,CASSNTGQPQHF,TGTGCCAGCAGCAACACGGGACAGCCCCAGCATTTT
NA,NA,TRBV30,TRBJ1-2,CACDSDYGYTF,TGTGCCTGTGACAGCGATTATGGCTACACCTTC
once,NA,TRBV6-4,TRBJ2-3,CASSLSGVDTQYF,TGTGCCAGCAGCCTTTCCGGTGTAGATACGCAGTATTTT
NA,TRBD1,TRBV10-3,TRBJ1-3,CAISESKGAGNTIYF,TGTGCCATCAGTGAGTCGAAGGGGGCAGGAAACACCATATATTTT
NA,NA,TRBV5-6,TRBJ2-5,CASSSRETQYF,TGTGCCAGCAGCTCACGGGAGACCCAGTACTTC
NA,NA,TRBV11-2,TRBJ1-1,CASSTGLSTEAFF,TGTGCCAGCTCTACAGGCTTGAGCACTGAAGCTTTCTTT
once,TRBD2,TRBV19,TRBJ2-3,CASRRLAGGSTDTQYF,TGTGCCAGTAGGAGACTAGCGGGGGGGAGCACAGATACGCAGTATTTT
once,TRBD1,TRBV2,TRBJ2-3,CASSAGQNTDTQYF,TGTGCCAGCAGTGCGGGACAGAACACAGATACGCAGTATTTT